The 21 T cell receptor beta chains listed next were all sequenced from one sample in a study of blood T cell repertoires in COVID-19. Some clones are missing from TCRdb's copy, which holds only in-frame ones; the method was immunoSEQ multiplex PCR. The sample lists about 140,000 clones; 75% to 80% were seen once. Sequencing input: PBMCs or T cells enriched from blood (not recorded which). These receptor sequences come from a woman aged 50 to 60 who had recovered from COVID-19.

The chain links TRBV7-2 to TRBJ1-1; possible D gene TRBD1, 6 bases. The germline V and J ends were trimmed by 1 base and 6 bases, with 15 bases remaining between them. The CDR3 loop spans 15 amino acids. CDR1 is SGHTA, CDR2 FQGNSA, per germline. DNA for the CDR3: TGTGCCAGCAGCTTAGTCAGGGGACGGACCCCTGAAGCTTTCTTT. Its protein is CASSLVRGRTPEAFF.

The chain has TRBV9 and TRBJ2-2, with 12 bases matching TRBD1. The ends lost 1 base at V and 6 bases at J; junction bases unmatched: 7. CDR1 is SGDLS, CDR2 YYNGEE, per germline. The CDR3 consists of 17 residues. The CDR3 here is CASSVSRDRGLSGELFF. CDR3 DNA sequence: TGTGCCAGCAGCGTAAGCCGGGACAGGGGGCTTTCCGGGGAGCTGTTTTTT.

The genes are TRBV7-8 and TRBJ1-2; 8 bases line up with TRBD1. V trimming: 5 bases; J trimming: 2 bases; junction bases outside the gene matches: 10. The CDR3 spans 16 residues. From germline, CDR1 is SGHVS and CDR2 FQNEAQ. The CDR3 sequence: CASSPSLGQENYGYTF. CDR3 nucleotides: TGTGCCAGCAGCCCTAGTTTGGGACAGGAGAACTATGGCTACACCTTC.

This chain uses TRBV5-1 with TRBJ2-7; D gene ambiguous. This CDR3 is 12 amino acids long. The ends were cut back, 4 bases at V and 0 bases at J, with 5 bases in the middle. Per germline, CDR1 SGHRS and CDR2 YFSETQ. In nucleotides, the CDR3 is TGCGCCAGCAGCGGTAGCTCCTACGAGCAGTACTTC. This translates into CASSGSSYEQYF. The full variable domain, its missing parts supplied by reference TRBV5-1 and TRBJ2-7, is KAGVTQTPRYLIKTRGQQVTLSCSPISGHRSVSWYQQTPGQGLQFLFEYFSETQRNKGNFPGRFSGRQFSNSRSEMNVSTLELGDSALYLCASSGSSYEQYFGPGTRLTVT.

The chain couples TRBV13 to TRBJ2-5; the match to TRBD1 covers 7 bases. The length of the CDR3 is 16 residues. Germline loops: CDR1 PRHDT, CDR2 FYEKMQ (reference sequence). Trimming removed 5 bases from V and 0 bases from J; junction bases left unmatched: 9. CDR3 sequence (DNA): TGTGCCAGCAGCGCGAACAGGGGCCAGTACCAAGAGACCCAGTACTTC. Encoded protein: CASSANRGQYQETQYF.

This clone showed up just a few times. This sequence joins TRBV2 and TRBJ1-5; no definite D call. In germline, CDR1 is SNHLY, CDR2 FYNNEI. The CDR3 extends over 14 amino acids. V was pared by 0 bases and J by 4 bases, with 7 bases between. The CDR3 DNA sequence: TGTGCCAGCAGTGAAGCGCTCCAGAATCAGCCCCAGCATTTT. Its protein product is CASSEALQNQPQHF.

The rearrangement joins TRBV28 to TRBJ2-7; 8 nucleotides match TRBD1. The CDR3 contains 14 residues. V lost 4 bases, J lost 1 base, and 3 bases stayed unmatched. Germline V gene data show CDR1 as MDHEN and CDR2 as SYDVKM. The CDR3 DNA reads TGTGCCAGCAGTTCCCGACAGGGGTCCTACGAGCAGTACTTC. Residues: CASSSRQGSYEQYF.

The rearrangement uses TRBV7-6 and TRBJ2-7; tentatively, D is TRBD1 (6 bases). The CDR3 extends over 13 amino acids. Germline-derived CDR1 and CDR2 are SGHVS and FNYEAQ. V was cut by 1 base and J by 6 bases, with 10 bases left in between. The CDR3 DNA reads as TGTGCCAGCAGCTTAGACAGGGCGGGCGAGCAGTACTTC. Residues: CASSLDRAGEQYF.

The rearrangement uses TRBV5-1 and TRBJ2-2, with 7 bases that match TRBD2. This CDR3 comprises 16 residues. With V trimmed by 0 bases and J by 6 bases, 8 bases remained unmatched. Germline CDR1 is SGHRS and CDR2 is YFSETQ. The CDR3 DNA follows: TGCGCCAGCAGCTTGGCGCAAACTAGCGTCGCCGGGGAGCTGTTTTTT. Translating it yields CASSLAQTSVAGELFF.

This clone appeared a few times. The chain recombines TRBV12-3 or TRBV12-4 with TRBJ2-7; the D is unclear. Trimming removed 3 bases at V and 7 bases at J, with 7 bases between. This CDR3 is 11 amino acids long. As DNA, the CDR3 is TGTGCCAGCAGTTTCAATCGGGAGCAGTACTTC. Translating it yields CASSFNREQYF.

Turning to this clone: Other DNA sequences in the sample encode the same CDR3. Here the CDR3 reads CASSLAGVYEQYF. The CDR3 nucleotides are TGTGCCAGCAGTCTAGCGGGAGTCTACGAGCAGTACTTC. The chain has TRBV11-2 and TRBJ2-7, with TRBD2 identical over 10 bases. V dropped 6 bases and J dropped 3; count of bases not matched to a gene: 2. The germline gives CDR1 SGHAT, CDR2 FQNNGV. The CDR3 is made up of 13 amino acids.

V gene TRBV4-1 combines with J gene TRBJ2-7; TRBD2 aligns across 9 bases. The CDR3 runs to 15 residues. V was pared by 4 bases and J by 4 bases, with 8 bases of the junction left unmatched. The germline gives CDR1 MGHRA, CDR2 YSYEKL. This chain's CDR3 is CASSPAGSGGYEQYF. The CDR3 DNA reads TGCGCCAGCAGCCCAGCGGGTAGCGGGGGTTACGAGCAGTACTTC.

V gene TRBV24-1 combines with J gene TRBJ2-3; the D gene is possibly TRBD2 (6 bases). The CDR3 covers 15 residues. Germline assignment: CDR1 KGHDR and CDR2 SFDVKD. Trimming pared 3 bases from V and 2 bases from J, leaving 11 bases between. The CDR3 DNA reads TGTGCCACCAGTGATCGGGGGAGCCCCACAGATACGCAGTATTTT. This codes for CATSDRGSPTDTQYF.

For the CDR3, the DNA is TGCGCCAGCAGCCTGGGAGGGACTAGCGGAAACACAGATACGCAGTATTTT. Amino acids: CASSLGGTSGNTDTQYF. The chain joins TRBV4-1 to TRBJ2-3; 11 nucleotides align to TRBD2. The CDR3 has 17 residues. CDR1 and CDR2 (germline): MGHRA, YSYEKL. After removal of 4 bases from V and 2 bases from J, the junction contained 8 bases not matched to a gene.

The rearrangement joins TRBV21-1 to TRBJ1-1; the DNA was not used to check the table's D call, TRBD1. TRBV21-1 represents a pseudogene. The CDR3 length is 11 residues. CDR3 sequence (DNA): TGTGCCAGCAGCGCGGACAGGGAAGCTTTCTTT. Protein: CASSADREAFF.

CDR3 nucleotides: TGTGCCTGGAGTGGTAGCGGGAGCGACGAGCAGTACTTC. Its translation is CAWSGSGSDEQYF. The chain is built from TRBV30 and TRBJ2-7; 9 bases are shared with TRBD2. Per germline, CDR1 GTSNPN and CDR2 SVGIG (reference sequence). There are 13 residues in the CDR3. V lost 1 base and J lost 5; bases outside the gene matches: 3.

In this sample, this clone turned up a few times. The V gene is TRBV7-3, the J gene TRBJ2-4, with TRBD2 identical over 9 bases. V lost 4 bases and J lost 9; bases outside the gene matches: 13. Germline-derived CDR1 and CDR2 are SGHTA and FQGTGA. The CDR3 has 16 residues. The CDR3 region has the DNA TGTGCCAGCAGCTCAGCGGCGGGAGGGGGAACAGGCATTCAGTACTTC. Translated: CASSSAAGGGTGIQYF.

The chain joins TRBV7-6 to TRBJ2-1; possibly TRBD2 for D (6 bases). Germline loops: CDR1 SGHVS, CDR2 FNYEAQ. The CDR3 is made up of 14 amino acids. V dropped 3 bases and J dropped 7 bases, with 13 bases sitting between them. The CDR3 DNA reads TGTGCCAGCAGCTTCGGGACTGTGAGGAATGAGCAGTTCTTC. Its protein is CASSFGTVRNEQFF. Combining the CDR3 with reference TRBV7-6 and TRBJ2-1 gives the whole variable domain GAGVSQSPRYKVTKRGQDVALRCDPISGHVSLYWYRQALGQGPEFLTYFNYEAQQDKSGLPNDRFSAERPEGSISTLTIQRTEQRDSAMYRCASSFGTVRNEQFFGPGTRLTVL.

The V gene is TRBV2, the J gene TRBJ1-2, with no clear D. V was trimmed by 6 bases and J by 7 bases, leaving 12 bases between them. The CDR3 has 12 amino acids. Germline V CDR1 and CDR2: SNHLY, FYNNEI. CDR3 sequence (DNA): TGTGCCAGCAGGAGCCCTGGAGGTGGCTACACCTTC. Translating it yields CASRSPGGGYTF.

The chain is built from TRBV5-4 and TRBJ2-7; 8 nucleotides match TRBD1. The CDR3 covers 14 residues. Germline CDR1 and CDR2: SGHNT and YYREEE (reference sequence). J was trimmed by 6 bases and V by 4 bases; bases with no gene match: 9. CDR3 protein: CASSPNDRGGEQYF. The CDR3 DNA follows: TGTGCCAGCAGCCCAAATGACAGGGGAGGCGAGCAGTACTTC.

J is TRBJ2-7 and V is TRBV27; 8 bases agree with TRBD2. V shed 6 bases, J shed 2 bases, and the junction held 9 bases outside the gene matches. This CDR3 spans 15 amino acids. Germline V lookup: CDR1 MNHEY, CDR2 SMNVEV (reference sequence). The CDR3 protein is CASSPTGGWAYEQYF. In DNA form, the CDR3 reads TGTGCCAGCAGCCCTACGGGGGGGTGGGCCTACGAGCAGTACTTC.